Each of the 3 T cell receptor beta chains below was sequenced from the same sample in a study of OX40 agonist ivuxolimab in advanced cancers. The method was immunoSEQ multiplex PCR; TCRdb's version includes in-frame clones alone and lacks a portion of them. The table lists about 49,000 clones, approximately 80% of them singletons. Source: CD4+ or CD8+ T cells sorted from blood, taken in a trial of the OX40 agonist ivuxolimab. The receptors originated from an adult with an advanced solid tumor such as melanoma, head and neck, liver or kidney cancer.

The genes are TRBV19 and TRBJ2-7, with TRBD1 matching over 7 bases. Germline values: CDR1 LNHDA, CDR2 SQIVND (reference sequence). The CDR3 runs to 13 residues. With V trimmed by 5 bases and J by 2 bases, 3 bases remained unmatched. CDR3 amino acids: CASSPGGPYEQYF. The CDR3, as DNA: TGTGCCAGTAGTCCAGGGGGACCCTACGAGCAGTACTTC.

J is TRBJ2-7 and V is TRBV11-1; D is unclear. The germline V gene encodes CDR1 SGHAT and CDR2 FQDESV (reference sequence). The CDR3 is made up of 11 amino acids. Trimming took off 11 bases at V and 2 bases at J, with 10 bases between the two ends. The CDR3 bases are TGTGCCGCAGGACCGCCCTACGAGCAGTACTTC. It specifies CAAGPPYEQYF. The whole variable domain, filled in from reference TRBV11-1 and TRBJ2-7, reads EAEVAQSPRYKITEKSQAVAFWCDPISGHATLYWYRQILGQGPELLVQFQDESVVDDSQLPKDRFSAERLKGVDSTLKIQPAELGDSAMYLCAAGPPYEQYFGPGTRLTVT.

The chain carries TRBV28 and TRBJ2-1; 9 nucleotides align to TRBD2. The V and J ends lost 5 bases and 0 bases, in that order; junction bases with no gene match: 5. The CDR3 has 16 amino acids. The V gene's germline CDR1 is MDHEN and CDR2 SYDVKM. The CDR3 spells CASSLRTSDSYNEQFF. The CDR3 DNA reads TGTGCCAGCAGTCTTCGGACTAGCGACTCCTACAATGAGCAGTTCTTC.